These 18 T cell receptor beta chains were all obtained from the same sample, sequenced in a study of blood T cell repertoires in COVID-19. Libraries were prepared by immunoSEQ multiplex PCR; TCRdb keeps only in-frame clonotypes and omits some of them. The sample lists around 200,000 clones; approximately 88% were seen once. The sample taken for sequencing was peripheral blood. The source is a man aged 35 to 55 with acute or convalescent COVID-19.

The table lists this clone with many counts. V and J are TRBV5-4 and TRBJ2-7, with 7 bases fitting TRBD2. J gave up 3 bases and V 0 bases, and 6 bases lay outside the gene matches. CDR1 and CDR2 from the germline V gene are SGHNT and YYREEE (reference sequence). This CDR3 has 15 residues. CDR3 loop: CASSLVGAGSYEQYF. DNA for the CDR3: TGTGCCAGCAGCTTGGTTGGAGCGGGGAGCTACGAGCAGTACTTC.

This clone was seen just once. This rearrangement joins TRBV5-1 to TRBJ1-1; D unclear. CDR3 size: 14 residues. The V and J ends lost 1 base and 4 bases respectively, with 11 bases between them. CDR1 SGHRS and CDR2 YFSETQ come from the germline V gene. This chain's CDR3 is CASSLNPDFTEAFF. CDR3 sequence (DNA): TGCGCCAGCAGCTTGAATCCGGACTTCACTGAAGCTTTCTTT.

Only one count was recorded for this clone. V is TRBV19 and J is TRBJ2-1; 12 nucleotides match TRBD1. J lost 7 bases, V lost 5 bases, and 6 bases had no gene match. Per the germline V gene, CDR1 is LNHDA and CDR2 is SQIVND (reference sequence). The CDR3 extends over 15 amino acids. The CDR3 DNA reads as TGTGCCAGTAGTTTCCGGGACAGGGGGCCAAATGAGCAGTTCTTC. Amino acids: CASSFRDRGPNEQFF.

The J gene is TRBJ2-7, the V gene TRBV6-5, with D perhaps matching TRBD1 (5 bases). The ends were cut back, 2 bases at V and 6 bases at J, with 14 bases in the middle. Germline CDR1 MNHEY, CDR2 SVGAGI. The CDR3 extends over 14 amino acids. The chain's CDR3 is CASSYEARTGEQYF. The DNA of the CDR3 is TGTGCCAGCAGTTACGAAGCCCGCACAGGCGAGCAGTACTTC.

The rearrangement links TRBV5-4 to TRBJ2-1; TRBD2 agrees at 14 bases. CDR1 and CDR2 from the germline V gene are SGHNT and YYREEE (reference sequence). Germline trimming cut 4 bases from V and 4 bases from J; bases unmatched to any gene: 7. The CDR3 consists of 17 residues. The CDR3 sequence: CASSEGGLAGGYNEQFF. CDR3 bases: TGTGCCAGCAGCGAGGGCGGACTAGCGGGGGGTTACAATGAGCAGTTCTTC.

The CDR3 DNA is TGTGCCAGCAGCTTAGTAGGATACAGTGAAGCTTTCTTT. Encoded protein: CASSLVGYSEAFF. The V gene is TRBV11-2, the J gene TRBJ1-1; D gene ambiguous. The CDR3 consists of 13 residues. V lost 1 base to trimming and J lost 7 bases, with 10 bases between them. Per the germline V gene, CDR1 is SGHAT and CDR2 is FQNNGV.

This clone was recorded only once. The V gene is TRBV9, the J gene TRBJ2-2; a weak D match, TRBD1 (6 bases). The V and J ends lost 4 bases and 6 bases respectively, with 16 bases between them. CDR3 length: 15 residues. CDR1 and CDR2 from the germline V gene are SGDLS and YYNGEE. This chain's CDR3 is CASSFTGHIAGELFF. CDR3 sequence (DNA): TGTGCCAGCAGCTTCACAGGGCACATCGCCGGGGAGCTGTTTTTT.

This chain connects TRBV6-1 to TRBJ2-3, with D perhaps TRBD2 (5 bases). The V and J ends lost 2 bases and 0 bases respectively, with 9 bases between them. Looked up from germline, CDR1 is MNHNS and CDR2 is SASEGT. This CDR3 is 15 amino acids long. The CDR3 region has the DNA TGTGCCAGCAGTGAACCAGCGGCCAGCACAGATACGCAGTATTTT. Residues: CASSEPAASTDTQYF.

The chain uses TRBV2 and TRBJ1-2; maybe TRBD1 (6 bases). Trimming removed 3 bases from V and 6 bases from J, with 11 bases in between. The length of the CDR3 is 13 residues. Germline CDR1 is SNHLY and CDR2 is FYNNEI. The CDR3 DNA sequence: TGTGCCAGCAGTGAGGACAGAGGGGATGGCTACACCTTC. Amino acids: CASSEDRGDGYTF.

The chain employs TRBV6-6 and TRBJ2-6; weak D call: TRBD1 (6 bases). Germline V gene sequence: CDR1 MNHNY, CDR2 SVGAGI (reference sequence). Deletions cut 2 bases from V and 2 bases from J, with 10 bases between. The CDR3 spans 16 residues. The CDR3 loop reads CASSYRPGAGANVLTF. The CDR3 DNA follows: TGTGCCAGCAGTTACCGGCCAGGGGCTGGGGCCAACGTCCTGACTTTC.

This rearrangement joins TRBV27 to TRBJ2-2; D is possibly TRBD2 (5 bases). The CDR3 extends over 15 amino acids. Trimming cost V 6 bases and J 2 bases, with 13 bases left between them. Germline CDR1 MNHEY, CDR2 SMNVEV (reference sequence). CDR3 DNA sequence: TGTGCCAGCAGAAGGTCTAGCTATAACACCGGGGAGCTGTTTTTT. Protein product: CASRRSSYNTGELFF.

The rearrangement joins TRBV24-1 to TRBJ2-5; no clear D gene. The CDR3 consists of 14 residues. The V end lost 2 bases, the J end lost 1 base, and 7 bases lay between the germline ends. The V gene's germline CDR1 is KGHDR and CDR2 SFDVKD. This chain's CDR3 is CATSDWAAQETQYF. CDR3 nucleotide sequence: TGTGCCACCAGTGATTGGGCAGCCCAAGAGACCCAGTACTTC.

The rearrangement joins TRBV6-6 to TRBJ1-2; D may be TRBD1 (5 bases). The CDR3 has 13 residues. Germline CDR1 MNHNY, CDR2 SVGAGI (reference sequence). Trimming pared 6 bases from V and 4 bases from J, leaving 12 bases between. In nucleotides, the CDR3 is TGTGCCAGCAGCCTGGGACTGATCTATGGCTACACCTTC. Translation: CASSLGLIYGYTF.

As regards this clone: The same CDR3 is also encoded by other DNA sequences in this sample. The chain recombines TRBV2 with TRBJ1-2; D remains unclear. The V end was cut by 4 bases, the J end by 2 bases, with 5 bases between. This CDR3 spans 12 amino acids. Looked up from germline, CDR1 is SNHLY and CDR2 is FYNNEI. CDR3 bases: TGTGCCAGCAGTGCTGTAAACTATGGCTACACCTTC. It yields the protein CASSAVNYGYTF.

This chain connects TRBV6-2 or TRBV6-3 to TRBJ2-1; 7 bases line up with TRBD2. This CDR3 is 15 amino acids long. The V and J ends lost 2 bases and 8 bases, in that order; junction bases with no gene match: 9. The germline V gene has CDR1 MNHEY and CDR2 SVGEGT. The CDR3: CASSYRGVTRDEQFF. The CDR3 region has the DNA TGTGCCAGCAGTTACCGGGGGGTCACTCGGGATGAGCAGTTCTTC.

V is TRBV28 and J is TRBJ1-6; tentatively, D is TRBD1 (6 bases). Germline CDR1 is MDHEN and CDR2 is SYDVKM. V was cut by 8 bases and J by 7 bases, with 9 bases left in between. This CDR3 is built from 12 residues. CDR3 residues: CASLGGNSPLHF. CDR3 sequence (DNA): TGTGCCAGCTTAGGGGGAAATTCACCCCTCCACTTT.

This sequence joins TRBV5-1 and TRBJ1-4, with D possibly matching TRBD1 (5 bases). Between the trimmed V and J ends, which lost 1 base and 3 bases, there was a span of 7 bases. The V gene's germline CDR1 is SGHRS and CDR2 YFSETQ. The CDR3 is 14 amino acids. In nucleotides, the CDR3 is TGCGCCAGCAGCTTGCGGGGGGCTAATGAAAAACTGTTTTTT. Translated, it gives CASSLRGANEKLFF.

The V call is TRBV6-1, the J call TRBJ1-5; D gene ambiguous. V was pared by 0 bases and J by 5 bases, with 8 bases between. Germline V lookup: CDR1 MNHNS, CDR2 SASEGT. This CDR3 has 14 amino acids. The CDR3 bases are TGTGCCAGCAGTGAAGCTGGCGGAGATCAGCCCCAGCATTTT. This sequence encodes CASSEAGGDQPQHF.